This T cell receptor beta chain was recorded in a study of blood T cell repertoires in COVID-19. The protocol was immunoSEQ multiplex PCR, while the TCRdb copy is restricted to in-frame clones and leaves out a portion. Counted here are hundreds of thousands of clones, about 88% occurring once; the ten biggest clones make up 3% to 3.5%. CDR1 and CDR2 from the germline V gene are LGHDT and YNNKEL (reference sequence). The CDR3 loop spans 16 amino acids. The trim removed 4 bases at V and 8 bases at J, leaving 8 bases unmatched. V gene TRBV3-1 (or the pseudogene TRBV3-2) combines with J gene TRBJ2-1; TRBD2 matches 13 bases. The sample taken for sequencing was peripheral blood. This sequence originates from a man aged 60 to 69 with acute or convalescent COVID-19. CDR3 residues: CASSPYTSGGAYEQFF. CDR3 nucleotides: TGTGCCAGCAGCCCCTATACTAGCGGGGGGGCCTATGAGCAGTTCTTC.